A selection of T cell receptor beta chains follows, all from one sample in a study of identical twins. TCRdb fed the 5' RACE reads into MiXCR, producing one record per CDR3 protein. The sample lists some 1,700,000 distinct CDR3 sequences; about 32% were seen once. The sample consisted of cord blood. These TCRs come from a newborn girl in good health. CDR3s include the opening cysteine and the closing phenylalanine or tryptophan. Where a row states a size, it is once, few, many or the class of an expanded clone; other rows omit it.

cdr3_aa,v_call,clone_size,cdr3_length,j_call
CASTALAEAADTQYF,TRBV28,NA,15,TRBJ2-3
CASTQRGGGAYEQYF,TRBV7-2,NA,15,NA
CASSRGSTQGYGYTF,TRBV7-9,few,15,TRBJ1-2
CASRLPGQSYGYTF,TRBV6-6,many,14,TRBJ1-2
CSVRRSGGANEQFF,TRBV29-1,few,14,TRBJ2-1
CSVRAGSTSTDTQYF,TRBV29-1,few,15,TRBJ2-3
CASSKLAGAPQYF,TRBV21-1,NA,13,TRBJ2-5
CSAPKLAGITDTQYF,TRBV20-1,few,15,TRBJ2-3
CTSSQTSVLSTDTQYF,TRBV2,NA,16,TRBJ2-3
CASSQAGTGVKTQYF,TRBV4-1,few,15,TRBJ2-5
CASSYGWGGRTDTQYF,TRBV6-5,few,16,TRBJ2-3
CASSRQGQETQYF,TRBV3-1,many,13,TRBJ2-5
CSANEGAISYNEQFF,TRBV20-1,few,15,TRBJ2-1
CASSLSGSSNTDTEYF,TRBV12-3/TRBV12-4,NA,16,TRBJ2-3
CASRQQGANTEAFF,TRBV2,few,14,TRBJ1-1
CASSFRDWISGANVLTF,TRBV28,NA,17,TRBJ2-6
CASRAEPSGNTIYF,TRBV7-2,NA,14,TRBJ1-3
CASRRKDYGYTF,TRBV12-3/TRBV12-4,NA,12,TRBJ1-2
CSATGQGWAFF,TRBV20-1,NA,11,TRBJ1-1
CASSFGGGGEKLFF,TRBV28,few,14,TRBJ1-4
CSASSRGVGTDTQYF,TRBV20-1,NA,15,TRBJ2-3
CASSSGQGNEKLFF,TRBV3-1,many,14,TRBJ1-4
CASSPRRPPNYGYTF,TRBV7-8,NA,15,TRBJ1-2
CASSPDLCLAGVGLLVCEQYF,TRBV5-1,many,21,TRBJ2-7
CASSAGLAAYEQFF,TRBV19,NA,14,TRBJ2-1
CSARTPRSYNEQYF,TRBV20-1,NA,14,TRBJ2-7
CASSDPGQGADYGYTF,TRBV28,NA,16,TRBJ1-2
CASSLEGTRDQPQHF,TRBV5-1,NA,15,TRBJ1-5
CASSATGINEAFF,TRBV10-2,once,13,TRBJ1-1
CASSSQGLAGEDTQYF,TRBV5-1,many,16,TRBJ2-3
CASSEFADPLFYNSPLHF,TRBV6-1,NA,18,TRBJ1-6
CASTLGGRDTQDF,TRBV5-1,NA,13,TRBJ2-3
CSARDRRGPYNEQYF,TRBV20-1,NA,15,TRBJ2-5
CASSPNPGGTSTDTQYF,TRBV19,NA,17,TRBJ2-3
CSARGTGFEKLFF,TRBV20-1,NA,13,TRBJ1-4
CASSQDSFWGQETQYF,TRBV3-1,few,16,TRBJ2-5
CPSSPGVSSYNEQFF,TRBV27,NA,15,TRBJ2-1
CASSLRRNDSPLHF,TRBV12-3/TRBV12-4,few,14,TRBJ1-6
CASSRDRINQPQHF,TRBV7-2,NA,14,TRBJ1-5
CASSYYRLHTEAFF,TRBV3-1,NA,14,TRBJ1-1
CASSYGGVYEKLFF,TRBV6-5,few,14,TRBJ1-4
CASSSQEETQYF,TRBV21-1,many,12,TRBJ2-5
CSARAGLAIWDEQFF,TRBV20-1,few,15,TRBJ2-1
CSVAGDTGYTEAFF,TRBV29-1,NA,14,TRBJ1-1
CASSPRVRVGNSPLHF,TRBV27,NA,16,TRBJ1-6
CASSFGSIWTEAFF,TRBV5-1,few,14,TRBJ1-1
CASSFIPADTQYF,TRBV7-6,NA,13,TRBJ2-3
CSVVIKGTGFSYSEQFF,TRBV20-1,NA,17,TRBJ2-1
CAISEGQGPDTQYF,TRBV10-3,many,14,TRBJ2-3
CASSQDYRAGASYEQYF,TRBV4-2,NA,17,TRBJ2-7
CASSDPGTGQRNEQFF,TRBV25-1,NA,16,TRBJ2-1
CASSYRTVKTKNIQYF,TRBV6-2/TRBV6-3,few,16,TRBJ2-4
CSSNPGLVQYF,TRBV20-1,many,11,TRBJ2-3
CASSVAGQGITDTQYF,TRBV9,few,16,TRBJ2-3
CASSRLDSGPMHEQFF,TRBV14,few,16,TRBJ2-1
CASSATRGIYNEQFF,TRBV2,NA,15,TRBJ2-1
CSATGTSGSPYTQYF,TRBV20-1,few,15,TRBJ2-3
CASFPGTAINEKLFF,TRBV2,NA,15,TRBJ1-4
CSARGLAGKYNEQFF,TRBV20-1,few,15,TRBJ2-1
CSARDRDRDYNEQFF,TRBV20-1,NA,15,TRBJ2-1